These T cell receptor beta chains were read from a single sample in a study of T cell repertoires in cytomegalovirus infection. For these receptors, no antigen is known. MiXCR, applied by TCRdb to the reads, yields one record per CDR3 protein. The sample carries around 800,000 distinct CDR3 sequences, roughly 33% recorded once. This material consisted of cultured CD8+ T cells from PBMCs, taken from culture after CMV antigen stimulation. Source of these receptors: a human donor in good health (CMV status not recorded). Some clones in this sample may be carry-over from other donors' samples. Both conserved end residues are part of each CDR3. A D gene is named only where the DNA matches it firmly. Rows give clone size only sometimes, using once, few, many, or a class for an expanded clone.

D gene	V gene	clone size	J gene	CDR3 DNA	CDR3 protein
TRBD1	TRBV10-3	NA	TRBJ2-7	TGTGCCATCAGTTCCGGGACAGGGATCCACGAGCAGTACTTC	CAISSGTGIHEQYF
NA	TRBV7-9	NA	TRBJ2-1	TGTGCCAGCAGCCGTCACAGGGAAACGAATTACAATGAGCAGTTCTTC	CASSRHRETNYNEQFF
NA	TRBV6-6	NA	TRBJ2-2	TGTGCCAGCCTGTACAGATCCACCGGGGAGCTGTTTTTT	CASLYRSTGELFF
NA	TRBV4-3	NA	TRBJ2-1	TGCGCCAGCAGCCAAGATGCAGGGGTGGCCTACAATGAGCAGTTCTTC	CASSQDAGVAYNEQFF
NA	TRBV7-3	few	TRBJ2-5	TGTGCCAGCAGCTTAGTGGCGGGGATTGCGGAGGAGACCCAGTACTTC	CASSLVAGIAEETQYF
NA	TRBV12-3/TRBV12-4	few	TRBJ2-7	TGTGCCAGCAGGGACAGCGATGAAGCGGGTTCCGAGCAGTACTTC	CASRDSDEAGSEQYF
NA	TRBV11-2	few	TRBJ2-1	TGTGCCAGCAGCTTTGTGGCGAGACTCTCCTACAATGAGCAGTTCTTC	CASSFVARLSYNEQFF
TRBD2	TRBV19	NA	TRBJ2-4	TGTGCCAGTACTCCAGGGACTAGCCCAAAAAACATTCAGTACTTC	CASTPGTSPKNIQYF
TRBD1	TRBV7-6	NA	TRBJ2-1	TGTGCCAGCAGCCCCAGGACAGGGGGCGCTAGGAATGAGCAGTTCTTC	CASSPRTGGARNEQFF
TRBD1	TRBV14	few	TRBJ2-1	TGTGCCAGCAGCCAATACAGGGGTGGGAGCTCCTACAATGAGCAGTTCTTC	CASSQYRGGSSYNEQFF
TRBD1	TRBV7-8	few	TRBJ1-1	TGTGCCAGCAGCTTAGCGGGGACAGGGGGCGCGGGTATTGAAGCTTTCTTT	CASSLAGTGGAGIEAFF
NA	TRBV7-4	few	TRBJ1-1	TGTGCCAGCAGCGCAACTCCGGATCCTGAAGCTTTCTTT	CASSATPDPEAFF
NA	TRBV25-1	NA	TRBJ1-1	TGTGCCAGCAGTGAGACGGGGCAGTTTGGGGGGTACACTGAAGCTTTCTTT	CASSETGQFGGYTEAFF
NA	TRBV19	NA	TRBJ2-2	TGTGCCAGTAGTATGAAGAGGCTGGGGGAGCTGTTTTTT	CASSMKRLGELFF
NA	TRBV7-3	NA	TRBJ2-2	TGTGCCAGCAGCGTTACTCTGGGGGAGCTGTTTTTT	CASSVTLGELFF
NA	TRBV24-1	NA	TRBJ1-5	TGTGCCACCAGTGGGTGTTATGTAGATATGGACATAACTATTAATCAGCCCCAGCATTTT	CATSGCYVDMDITINQPQHF
TRBD1	TRBV29-1	few	TRBJ1-3	TGCAGCGTTGAAGACGGACAGGGGGGAAACACCATATATTTT	CSVEDGQGGNTIYF
TRBD1	TRBV6-1	few	TRBJ2-2	TGTGCCAGCAGTGAAGACTGGACAGGGGGCTATATTGTGACCGGGGAGCTGTTTTTT	CASSEDWTGGYIVTGELFF
TRBD1	TRBV7-6	NA	TRBJ1-3	TGTGCCAGCAGCCCCGTCTCCGGGACAGGGAGAGACACCATATATTTT	CASSPVSGTGRDTIYF
NA	TRBV10-3	NA	TRBJ1-2	TGTGCCATCAGTGAGGCAGATCTCAACTATGGCTACACCTTC	CAISEADLNYGYTF
TRBD1	TRBV12-3/TRBV12-4	NA	TRBJ1-4	TGTGCCAGCAGTGCTGGACAGGGTGGTAATGAAAAACTGTTTTTT	CASSAGQGGNEKLFF
NA	TRBV25-1	few	TRBJ2-1	TGTGCCAGCAGTTGGGAAAGGGGTAACTACAATGAGCAGTTCTTC	CASSWERGNYNEQFF
TRBD2	TRBV7-6	NA	TRBJ2-3	TGTGCCAGCAGCTCAACTAGCGGGGGGGCCCCAGATACGCAGTATTTT	CASSSTSGGAPDTQYF
TRBD2	TRBV27	few	TRBJ2-3	TGTGCCAGCAGTTACCTAGCGGGGCACAGCACAGATACGCAGTATTTT	CASSYLAGHSTDTQYF
NA	TRBV6-2/TRBV6-3	NA	TRBJ1-1	TGTGCCAGCAGTAACCCCGAGACAGCCCTCCCGATGTACACTGAAGCTTTCTTT	CASSNPETALPMYTEAFF
TRBD1	TRBV4-1	few	TRBJ1-2	TGCGCCAGCAGCCAAGTATCCGGGACAGGGGCTGGCTACACCTTC	CASSQVSGTGAGYTF
TRBD1	TRBV9	few	TRBJ1-1	TGTGCCAGCAGCGTAGGACAGGGGGCCGCTGAAGCTTTCTTT	CASSVGQGAAEAFF
TRBD1	TRBV5-1	NA	TRBJ1-2	TGCGCCAGCAGTTGGGACAGGGATGGCTACACCTTC	CASSWDRDGYTF
NA	TRBV7-7	NA	TRBJ2-2	TGTGCTAGCAGCTCTAACCGCCGCGGAGAGAACACCGGGGAGCTGTTTTTT	CASSSNRRGENTGELFF
NA	TRBV7-6	many	TRBJ2-7	TGTGCCAGCAGACCGAGTGGCTCCTACGAGCAGTACTTC	CASRPSGSYEQYF
NA	TRBV19	few	TRBJ1-2	TGTGCCAGTAGTACACAGACAGTAGGCTATGGCTACACCTTC	CASSTQTVGYGYTF
NA	TRBV7-2	few	TRBJ2-1	TGTGCCAGCAGCTTGTGGGGGATGGGCAATGAGCAGTTCTTC	CASSLWGMGNEQFF
NA	TRBV6-6	few	TRBJ1-3	TGTGCCAGCATCGAAAAAGGGGCCGGAAACACCATATATTTT	CASIEKGAGNTIYF
NA	TRBV7-9	many	TRBJ1-5	TGTGCCAGCAGCCCGGTCGGATCCAATCAGCCCCAGCATTTT	CASSPVGSNQPQHF
NA	TRBV7-9	NA	TRBJ2-7	TGTGCCAGCAGCTCAGGAACCGGGACCCTGCCACACTACGAGCAGTACTTC	CASSSGTGTLPHYEQYF
NA	TRBV11-3	few	TRBJ2-1	TGTGCCAGCAGCTATCAGGGGATCGATGAGCAGTTCTTC	CASSYQGIDEQFF
TRBD2	TRBV27	NA	TRBJ2-7	TGTGCCAGCAGTAGTATTCTAGCGGGGGGCTACGAGCAGTACTTC	CASSSILAGGYEQYF
TRBD1	TRBV28	NA	TRBJ2-3	TGTGCCAGCAGTTCCGACAGGGAGAAGGGCACAGATACGCAGTATTTT	CASSSDREKGTDTQYF
NA	TRBV13	NA	TRBJ1-2	TGTGCCAGCAGCTCTGTCAGGGGCACATACGGCTACACCTTC	CASSSVRGTYGYTF
NA	TRBV27	NA	TRBJ1-2	TGTGCCAGCAGTCCATGGGGGGGCGCAGATATCGGCTACACCTTC	CASSPWGGADIGYTF
NA	TRBV27	NA	TRBJ1-5	TGTGCCAGCAGGCCGGGGGTCTCCAATCAGCCCCAGCATTTT	CASRPGVSNQPQHF
TRBD1	TRBV6-2/TRBV6-3	once	TRBJ1-2	TGTGCCAGCAGTCCCGGGACAGGGGATACCTATGGCTACACCTTC	CASSPGTGDTYGYTF
NA	TRBV28	many	TRBJ1-1	TGTGCCAGCAGGGACCTGAACACTGAAGCTTTCTTT	CASRDLNTEAFF
TRBD1	TRBV7-2	NA	TRBJ2-1	TGTGCCAGCAGCTTACGTGGGACAGGGGGCCCCTACAATGAGCAGTTCTTC	CASSLRGTGGPYNEQFF
NA	TRBV7-8	NA	TRBJ2-5	TGTGCCAGCAACTTAGCCGGCGTGGAGACCCAGTACTTC	CASNLAGVETQYF
NA	TRBV27	many	TRBJ1-1	TGTGCCAGCAGTTTATCGAAGGGGTTGAACACTGAAGCTTTCTTT	CASSLSKGLNTEAFF
NA	TRBV4-3	NA	TRBJ2-5	TGCGCCAGCAGCCAAGCCGGGGGCTCAGAGACCCAGTACTTC	CASSQAGGSETQYF
NA	TRBV5-5	NA	TRBJ1-2	TGTGCCAGCAGCCAATATGGAGGGTCGGATGGCTACACCTTC	CASSQYGGSDGYTF
TRBD1	TRBV7-8	many	TRBJ2-1	TGTGCCAGCAGCTGGCCAACTACAGGGGGCGGGAATGAGCAGTTCTTC	CASSWPTTGGGNEQFF
NA	TRBV6-5	NA	TRBJ2-1	TGTGCCAGCAGTAGCGGGCAAGAGCAGTTCTTC	CASSSGQEQFF
NA	TRBV12-3/TRBV12-4	few	TRBJ2-1	TGTGCCAGCAGTTTCCAAGTTGAGGGTGGCTCCTACAATGAGCAGTTCTTC	CASSFQVEGGSYNEQFF
NA	TRBV5-8	few	TRBJ1-1	TGTGCCAGCAGCCCTGGGGGAGCTTTCTTT	CASSPGGAFF
NA	TRBV12-5	NA	TRBJ2-7	TGTGCTAGTGGGGACACAGCCCTCTCCTACGAGCAGTACTTC	CASGDTALSYEQYF
NA	TRBV12-3/TRBV12-4	NA	TRBJ2-7	TGTGCCAGCAGTTTCCAGACCAACTACGAGCAGTACTTC	CASSFQTNYEQYF